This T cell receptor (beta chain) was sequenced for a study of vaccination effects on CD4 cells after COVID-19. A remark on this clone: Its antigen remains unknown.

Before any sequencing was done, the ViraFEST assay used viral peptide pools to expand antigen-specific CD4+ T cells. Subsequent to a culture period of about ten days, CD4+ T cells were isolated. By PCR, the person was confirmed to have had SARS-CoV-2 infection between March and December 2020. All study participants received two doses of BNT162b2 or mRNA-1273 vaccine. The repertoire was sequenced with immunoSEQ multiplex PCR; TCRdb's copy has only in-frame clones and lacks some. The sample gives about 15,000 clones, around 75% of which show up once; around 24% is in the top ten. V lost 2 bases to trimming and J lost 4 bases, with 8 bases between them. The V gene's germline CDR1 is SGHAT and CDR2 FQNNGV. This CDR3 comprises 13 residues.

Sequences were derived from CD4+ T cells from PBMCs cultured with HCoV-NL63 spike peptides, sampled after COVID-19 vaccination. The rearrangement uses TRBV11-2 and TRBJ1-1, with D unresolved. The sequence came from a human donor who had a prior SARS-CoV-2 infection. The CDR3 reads CASSLQGPTEAFF. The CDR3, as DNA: TGTGCCAGCAGCTTACAAGGTCCCACTGAAGCTTTCTTT.